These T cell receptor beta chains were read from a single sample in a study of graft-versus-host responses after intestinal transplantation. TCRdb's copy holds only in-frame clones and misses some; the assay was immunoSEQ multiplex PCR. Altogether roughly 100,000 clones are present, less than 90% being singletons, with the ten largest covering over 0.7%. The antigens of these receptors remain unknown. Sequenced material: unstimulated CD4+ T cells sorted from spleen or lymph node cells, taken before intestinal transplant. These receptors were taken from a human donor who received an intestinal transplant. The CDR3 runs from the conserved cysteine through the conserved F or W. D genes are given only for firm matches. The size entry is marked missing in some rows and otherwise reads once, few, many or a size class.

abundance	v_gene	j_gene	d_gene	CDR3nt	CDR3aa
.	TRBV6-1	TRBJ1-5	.	TGTGCCAGCAGTGAAGTCTTCGGTAGCAATCAGCCCCAGCATTTT	CASSEVFGSNQPQHF
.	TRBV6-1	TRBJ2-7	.	TGTGCCAGCCGGCGGGGAACCTACGAGCAGTACTTC	CASRRGTYEQYF
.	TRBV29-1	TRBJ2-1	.	TGCAGCGTCATATATAGCGTAAGCTCCTACAATGAGCAGTTCTTC	CSVIYSVSSYNEQFF
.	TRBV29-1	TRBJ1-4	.	TGCAGCGTGGGGAGTTTAAGTATTGAAAAACTGTTTTTT	CSVGSLSIEKLFF
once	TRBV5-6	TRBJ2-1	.	TGTGCCAGCAGCTTGTCAACGGGATCGAATGAGCAGTTCTTC	CASSLSTGSNEQFF
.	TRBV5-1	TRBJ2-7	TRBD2	TGCGCCAGCAGCTCCTGGACTAGCGGCACCTACGAGCAGTACTTC	CASSSWTSGTYEQYF
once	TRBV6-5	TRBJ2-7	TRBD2	TGTGCCAGCAGTCGCGGGAGCCGCGCCTACGAGCAGTACTTC	CASSRGSRAYEQYF
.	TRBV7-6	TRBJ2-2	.	TGTGCCAGCAGCTTAGGGCTCAACACCGGGGAGCTGTTTTTT	CASSLGLNTGELFF
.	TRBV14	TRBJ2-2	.	TGTGCCAGCAGCCGGCAGGGAGCCGGGGAGCTGTTTTTT	CASSRQGAGELFF
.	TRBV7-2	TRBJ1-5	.	TGTGCCAGCAGCTTAGCAGGGGAGAGGAGTCAGCCCCAGCATTTT	CASSLAGERSQPQHF
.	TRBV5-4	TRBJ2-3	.	TGTGCCAGCAGCTTGAGGACAACAACCGCGGGTACGCAGTATTTT	CASSLRTTTAGTQYF
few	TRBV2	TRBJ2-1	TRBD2	TGTGCCAGCAGAAGAGGACTAGCGGGAGGACCTTACAATGAGCAGTTCTTC	CASRRGLAGGPYNEQFF
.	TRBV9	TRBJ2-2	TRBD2	TGTGCCAGCAGCGCTGGACTAGCGGGAAAGTATGGCGGGGAGCTGTTTTTT	CASSAGLAGKYGGELFF
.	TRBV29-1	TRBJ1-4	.	TGCAGCGTTGAAAGGCGGGCTGGGGAAAAACTGTTTTTT	CSVERRAGEKLFF
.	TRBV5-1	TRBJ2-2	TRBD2	TGCGCCAGCAGCCTCACTAGCGACACCGGGGAGCTGTTTTTT	CASSLTSDTGELFF
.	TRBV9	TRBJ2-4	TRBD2	TGTGCCAGCAGCCCCATGGCCCCGGGTGTAAGCGGGGCCTTAGCCAAAAACATTCAGTACTTC	CASSPMAPGVSGALAKNIQYF
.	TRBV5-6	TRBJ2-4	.	TGTGCCAGCAGCCCTCAGGGGGGGTGGGACATTCAGTACTTC	CASSPQGGWDIQYF
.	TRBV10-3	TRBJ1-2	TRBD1	TGTGCCATCAGTGTGGGCCGAAATTCCGGGACAGCCGGCGGCTACACCTTC	CAISVGRNSGTAGGYTF
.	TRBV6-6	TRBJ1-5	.	TGTGCCACCAAGGGCCACCTCCGGGAGCCCCAGCATTTT	CATKGHLREPQHF
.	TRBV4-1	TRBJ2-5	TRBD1	TGCGCCAGCAGCCAGTTCGGGACAGGGGGCTTTGAGACCCAGTACTTC	CASSQFGTGGFETQYF
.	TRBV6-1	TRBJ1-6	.	TGTGCCAGCAGTGAAGTCGGCAGGAGCAATTCACCCCTCCACTTT	CASSEVGRSNSPLHF
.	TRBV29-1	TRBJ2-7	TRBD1	TGCAGCGTTGAGCCAGACAGGGGCTACGAGCAGTACTTC	CSVEPDRGYEQYF
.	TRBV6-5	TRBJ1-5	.	TGTGCCAGCAGTTACTCGAATACCAATCAGCCCCAGCATTTT	CASSYSNTNQPQHF
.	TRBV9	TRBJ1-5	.	TGTGCCAGCAGCCTACATAGCAATCAGCCCCAGCATTTT	CASSLHSNQPQHF
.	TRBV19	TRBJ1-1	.	TGTGCCAGTAGTATAATTGGGCAGGGACGAACTGAAGCTTTCTTT	CASSIIGQGRTEAFF
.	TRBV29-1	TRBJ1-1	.	TGCAGCGTTGAGCCTGCGGCTGCTTTCTTT	CSVEPAAAFF
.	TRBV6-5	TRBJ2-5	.	TGTGCCAGCAGTTACTCATTAGGGGGAGAGACCCAGTACTTC	CASSYSLGGETQYF
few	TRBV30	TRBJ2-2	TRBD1	TGTGCCTGGAGTGACAGGGGCGGGAACACCGGGGAGCTGTTTTTT	CAWSDRGGNTGELFF
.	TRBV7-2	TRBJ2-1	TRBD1	TGTGCCAGCAGCCCCCGAACTGACAGGGGGCGCCCCGGTTACAATGAGCAGTTCTTC	CASSPRTDRGRPGYNEQFF
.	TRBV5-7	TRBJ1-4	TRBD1	TGTGCCAGCAGCAGACAGGGGGCAACTAATGAAAAACTGTTTTTT	CASSRQGATNEKLFF
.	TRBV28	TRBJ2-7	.	TGTGCCAGCAAACCCACCTTCGGGAAAAGCTCCTACGAGCAGTACTTC	CASKPTFGKSSYEQYF
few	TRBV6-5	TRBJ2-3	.	TGTGCCAGCAGTGGGGGACAAGGCACAGATACGCAGTATTTT	CASSGGQGTDTQYF
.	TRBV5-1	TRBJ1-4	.	TGCGCCAGCAGCTTAGCACCCAAAGGAACTAATGAAAAACTGTTTTTT	CASSLAPKGTNEKLFF
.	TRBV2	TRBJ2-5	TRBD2	TGTGCCAGCAGTGAAAAGCGGGGGCTCTTTCAAGAGACCCAGTACTTC	CASSEKRGLFQETQYF
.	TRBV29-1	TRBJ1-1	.	TGCAGCGTTGCAAGACCGCTGGTCACTGAAGCTTTCTTT	CSVARPLVTEAFF
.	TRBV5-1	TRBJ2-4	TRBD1	TGCGCCAGCAGCGCGGACAGGGAGGAAAACATTCAGTACTTC	CASSADREENIQYF
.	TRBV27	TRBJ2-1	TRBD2	TGTGCCAGCAGTTTATCTCTAGGACTAGCGGGAGGAAATGAGCAGTTCTTC	CASSLSLGLAGGNEQFF
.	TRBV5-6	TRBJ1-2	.	TGTGCCAGCAGCTTGGCCGGTAGGGCGGACTATGGCTACACCTTC	CASSLAGRADYGYTF
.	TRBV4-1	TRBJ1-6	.	TGCGCCAGCAGCCAAGACCCCAGGGATTCACCCCTCCACTTT	CASSQDPRDSPLHF
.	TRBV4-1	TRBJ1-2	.	TGCGCCAGCAGCCAATCCTCAGGTGGCTATGGCTACACCTTC	CASSQSSGGYGYTF
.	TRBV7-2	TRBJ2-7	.	TGTGCCAGCAGGGCAACAGGGCTCCACGAGCAGTACTTC	CASRATGLHEQYF
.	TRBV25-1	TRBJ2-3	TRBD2	TGTGCCAGCAGTGAATCGGCGGGAGGGGATACGCAGTATTTT	CASSESAGGDTQYF
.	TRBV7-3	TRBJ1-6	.	TGTGCCAGCAGCTTAAACGGGCGGGGGGGCCGACCTAATTCACCCCTCCACTTT	CASSLNGRGGRPNSPLHF
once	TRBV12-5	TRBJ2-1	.	TGTGCTAGTGGTTTGGCCGCCGGCGTGGGTGAGTTCTTC	CASGLAAGVGEFF
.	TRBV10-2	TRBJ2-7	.	TGCGCCAGCAGTGAACCCTGGGGGGGGGCGTTCGAGCAGTACTTC	CASSEPWGGAFEQYF
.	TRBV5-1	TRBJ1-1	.	TGCGCCAGCAGCTTGGTGCAGGAGGACACTGAAGCTTTCTTT	CASSLVQEDTEAFF
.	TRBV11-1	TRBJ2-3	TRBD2	TGTGCCAGCAGCCTAAATCCGACAGCGGGAGGGCAGTATTTT	CASSLNPTAGGQYF
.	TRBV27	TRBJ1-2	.	TGTGCCAGCAGTTTATCGAGGCAGACTCTTAACTATGGCTACACCTTC	CASSLSRQTLNYGYTF
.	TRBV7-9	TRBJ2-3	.	TGTGCCAGCACGCAACAGGGAGAAACAGATACGCAGTATTTT	CASTQQGETDTQYF
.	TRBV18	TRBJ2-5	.	TGTGCCAGCTCACCAGTCGCCTGGGGTTCTATGATTGAGGGGGGAGAGACCCAGTACTTC	CASSPVAWGSMIEGGETQYF
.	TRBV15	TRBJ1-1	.	TGTGCCACCGGTGGGGTGTCGAACACTGAAGCTTTCTTT	CATGGVSNTEAFF